This entry concerns a single TCR beta chain. What it binds is not known. The data originate from a study of cytomegalovirus exposure and HLA in healthy donors. Overall study findings and caveats: Three CMV-associated chains were confirmed in vitro to be specific for CMV antigens.

PCR was performed using 60 Vbeta and 13 Jbeta primers. Sequencing used immunoSEQ multiplex PCR; TCRdb keeps in-frame clones, though not all of them. Of approximately 190,000 clones listed, around four fifths are singletons. The TCR was taken from a woman in her forties or fifties in good health and CMV-seropositive. The sequencing sample was made of PBMCs.

CDR3 sequence: CAWTSTDTQYF. The CDR3 DNA sequence: TGTGCCTGGACATCCACAGATACGCAGTATTTT. This chain uses TRBV30 with TRBJ2-3; no definite D call. The V end was cut by 4 bases, the J end by 2 bases, with 4 bases between. The CDR3 spans 11 residues. CDR1 and CDR2 from the germline V gene are GTSNPN and SVGIG (reference sequence).